The 27 T cell receptor beta chains listed next were all sequenced from one sample in a study of cytomegalovirus exposure and HLA in healthy donors. The PCR had 60 Vbeta and 13 Jbeta primers. Assay used: immunoSEQ multiplex PCR; TCRdb lists only in-frame clones, some missing. The repertoire consists of 150,000 to 200,000 clones, with 70% to 80% occurring once and the leading ten covering around a tenth. Sequencing was performed on PBMCs. These receptors were obtained from a man aged 18 to 29 in good health and CMV-seropositive.

CDR3 coding DNA: TGTGCCAGCAGTTCTGGACAGGGGTACACTGAAGCTTTCTTT. Amino acids: CASSSGQGYTEAFF. This rearrangement joins TRBV6-1 to TRBJ1-1; TRBD1 agrees at 9 bases. Looked up from germline, CDR1 is MNHNS and CDR2 is SASEGT. Trimming cost V 5 bases and J 3 bases; bases outside gene matches: 4. There are 14 residues in the CDR3.

This chain links TRBV15 with TRBJ2-7, with D possibly matching TRBD1 (5 bases). The CDR3 totals 13 residues. Trimming took 5 bases from V and 1 from J, leaving 9 bases between them. CDR1 is LNHNV, CDR2 YYDKDF, per germline (reference sequence). CDR3 loop: CATSAQGSYEQYF. CDR3 bases: TGTGCCACCAGCGCTCAGGGTTCCTACGAGCAGTACTTC.

The V gene is TRBV7-9, the J gene TRBJ2-5; D ambiguous. The CDR3 runs 14 residues. Trimming pared 5 bases from V and 5 bases from J, leaving 15 bases between. Germline loops: CDR1 SEHNR, CDR2 FQNEAQ (reference sequence). As DNA, the CDR3 is TGTGCCAGCAGCCAAAACTTAAGTCCGGAGACCCAGTACTTC. Its protein product is CASSQNLSPETQYF.

V is TRBV10-3 and J is TRBJ2-7; TRBD2 aligns across 12 bases. The CDR3 is 16 residues long. Per germline, CDR1 ENHRY and CDR2 SYGVKD. With V trimmed by 0 bases and J by 2 bases, 2 bases remained unmatched. The CDR3 DNA reads TGTGCCATCAGTGAGTCTCGGACTAGCGGGGCCTACGAGCAGTACTTC. The encoded protein is CAISESRTSGAYEQYF.

In nucleotides, the CDR3 is TGCGCCAGCAGCTTGGTACAGGGAAAGATCGACGAGCAGTACTTC. This translates into CASSLVQGKIDEQYF. The chain links TRBV5-1 to TRBJ2-7, with a weak D call TRBD1 (6 bases). This CDR3 region has 15 residues. In germline, CDR1 is SGHRS, CDR2 YFSETQ. V was trimmed by 0 bases and J by 5 bases, leaving 15 bases between them.

A few counts support this clone. The gene calls are TRBV4-1 and TRBJ2-7, with D possibly matching TRBD1 (5 bases). V was clipped by 0 bases and J by 0 bases, with 18 bases between them. Germline V lookup: CDR1 MGHRA, CDR2 YSYEKL. The CDR3 sequence is 18 residues long. CDR3: CASSQDLVTAISSYEQYF. In nucleotides, the CDR3 is TGCGCCAGCAGCCAAGATCTGGTGACAGCGATTAGCTCCTACGAGCAGTACTTC.

The gene calls are TRBV27 and TRBJ1-2; TRBD1 matches at 7 bases. This CDR3 has 12 amino acids. The junction had 5 bases not matched to a gene; V was cut back by 8 bases and J by 5 bases. Germline values: CDR1 MNHEY, CDR2 SMNVEV (reference sequence). CDR3 in amino acids: CASGDSSYGYTF. The CDR3 DNA reads TGTGCCAGCGGGGACAGCTCATATGGCTACACCTTC.

V usage is TRBV10-2 and J usage is TRBJ2-7; possibly TRBD2 for D (6 bases). CDR1 WSHSY and CDR2 SAAADI come from the germline V gene. The V and J ends lost 6 bases and 6 bases respectively, with 18 bases between them. This CDR3 spans 14 amino acids. In nucleotides, the CDR3 is TGCGCCAGCAGAGAGGCAGTGGGGGGAAGCGAGCAGTACTTC. Its protein is CASREAVGGSEQYF.

The V call is TRBV4-3, the J call TRBJ2-5; 8 positions match TRBD1. CDR3 size: 16 residues. V shed 0 bases and J 2 bases; nucleotides not matched to a gene: 5. Germline loops: CDR1 LGHNA, CDR2 YSLEER. Here the CDR3 reads CASSQDRGLGQETQYF. For the CDR3, the DNA is TGCGCCAGCAGCCAAGACAGGGGGCTCGGGCAAGAGACCCAGTACTTC.

The rearrangement joins TRBV6-5 to TRBJ2-2, with 7 bases fitting TRBD1. The CDR3 totals 14 residues. V was clipped by 7 bases and J by 1 base; unmatched bases: 3. CDR1 and CDR2 (germline): MNHEY, SVGAGI. The CDR3, as DNA: TGTGCCAGCATGGGGGACAGGAACACCGGGGAGCTGTTTTTT. The encoded protein is CASMGDRNTGELFF.

V gene TRBV5-1 combines with J gene TRBJ2-3; 8 bases match TRBD2. The CDR3 contains 16 residues. Germline V lookup: CDR1 SGHRS, CDR2 YFSETQ. With 1 base clipped from V and 2 bases from J, the junction kept 6 bases outside the gene matches. The CDR3 region is CASSLSLAASTDTQYF. DNA of the CDR3: TGCGCCAGCAGCTTGTCACTAGCGGCTTCCACAGATACGCAGTATTTT.

The rearrangement uses TRBV14 and TRBJ1-3, with a tentative D call TRBD1 (5 bases). Germline CDR1 SGHDN, CDR2 FVKESK. The CDR3 has 16 amino acids. Trimming removed 6 bases at V and 0 bases at J, with 15 bases between. In DNA, the CDR3 is TGTGCCAGCAGGATACGGACACTCTCCTCTGGAAACACCATATATTTT. Translated, it gives CASRIRTLSSGNTIYF.

This clone has just a few counts. The chain has TRBV27 and TRBJ2-7; 9 positions agree with TRBD1. CDR3 size: 16 residues. J gave up 6 bases and V 0 bases, and 9 bases lay outside the gene matches. The germline gives CDR1 MNHEY, CDR2 SMNVEV (reference sequence). The chain's CDR3 is CASSLSMGTGSIEQYF. CDR3 nucleotides: TGTGCCAGCAGTTTATCGATGGGGACAGGGTCAATCGAGCAGTACTTC.

The chain recombines TRBV4-1 with TRBJ1-1; TRBD1 agrees at 7 bases. Germline-derived CDR1 and CDR2 are MGHRA and YSYEKL. CDR3 length equals 15 residues. The V gene end was trimmed by 0 bases and the J gene end by 3 bases; junction bases not matched to a gene: 4. The CDR3 DNA is TGCGCCAGCAGCCAAGAGACAGGGTATGACACTGAAGCTTTCTTT. This codes for CASSQETGYDTEAFF.

Points on this clone: As the CDR3 is not closed by the conserved phenylalanine or tryptophan, this likely results from a read error. The genes are TRBV5-5 and TRBJ1-6; 9 bases line up with TRBD1. J lost 6 bases, V lost 2 bases, and 3 bases had no gene match. The CDR3 spans 15 residues. Looked up from germline, CDR1 is SGHKS and CDR2 is YYEKEE (reference sequence). The CDR3 DNA reads as TGTGCCAGCAGCTTCGGGACAGGGAGTAATTCACCCCTCCACCTT. This translates into CASSFGTGSNSPLHL.

In its sample, this clone was seen a few times. This chain uses TRBV29-1 with TRBJ2-7; D not resolved. Germline V lookup: CDR1 SQVTM, CDR2 ANQGSEA. This CDR3 region has 13 residues. V lost 4 bases, J lost 2 bases, and 12 bases lay in between. The CDR3 coding sequence is TGCAGCGTTGCCAGCGCCGACGCCTACGAGCAGTACTTC. Encoded protein: CSVASADAYEQYF.

V and J are TRBV21-1 and TRBJ2-7; the table gives TRBD2 as D, unverified against the DNA. TRBV21-1 is a known pseudogene. This CDR3 is built from 18 residues. CDR3 protein: CASRAGLAGERESYEQYF. In DNA form, the CDR3 reads TGTGCCAGCAGGGCCGGACTAGCGGGAGAGAGGGAAAGCTACGAGCAGTACTTC.

This chain links TRBV28 with TRBJ1-2; 10 positions match TRBD1. This CDR3 spans 17 amino acids. Germline values: CDR1 MDHEN, CDR2 SYDVKM. V was clipped by 2 bases and J by 5 bases; unmatched bases: 11. The CDR3 sequence: CASSLGHGTGVFYGYTF. CDR3 nucleotides: TGTGCCAGCAGTTTAGGACACGGGACAGGGGTTTTTTATGGCTACACCTTC.

The chain has TRBV9 and TRBJ1-5, with a possible D match to TRBD1 (5 bases). Trimming shortened V by 3 bases and J by 0 bases, and 19 bases separated the two germline ends. CDR3 length: 18 residues. Looked up from germline, CDR1 is SGDLS and CDR2 is YYNGEE. The CDR3 region is CASSGGGATGDSNQPQHF. The CDR3 nucleotides are TGTGCCAGCAGCGGCGGAGGGGCCACAGGCGATAGCAATCAGCCCCAGCATTTT.

This clone was seen a handful of times. The chain combines TRBV5-8 with TRBJ2-2, with D possibly TRBD1 on 6 matching bases. Trimming pared 4 bases from V and 2 bases from J, leaving 12 bases between. The CDR3 contains 15 residues. CDR1 is SGHTS and CDR2 is YDEGEE in the germline V gene. CDR3 region: CASSLVGANTGELFF. For the CDR3, the DNA is TGTGCCAGCAGCCTAGTGGGGGCCAACACCGGGGAGCTGTTTTTT.

The chain uses TRBV5-1 and TRBJ1-4; TRBD1 aligns across 12 bases. Germline-derived CDR1 and CDR2 are SGHRS and YFSETQ. This CDR3 is built from 17 residues. Trimming removed 0 bases from V and 7 bases from J; junction bases left unmatched: 7. The CDR3 here is CASSLGASGQGAEKLFF. The CDR3 DNA sequence: TGCGCCAGCAGCTTGGGGGCCTCGGGACAGGGGGCTGAAAAACTGTTTTTT. Full variable domain (remainder filled in from reference TRBV5-1 and TRBJ1-4): KAGVTQTPRYLIKTRGQQVTLSCSPISGHRSVSWYQQTPGQGLQFLFEYFSETQRNKGNFPGRFSGRQFSNSRSEMNVSTLELGDSALYLCASSLGASGQGAEKLFFGSGTQLSVL.

This chain links TRBV27 with TRBJ2-5; 7 bases align to TRBD2. Germline trimming cut 6 bases from V and 0 bases from J; bases unmatched to any gene: 1. Germline CDR1 reads MNHEY; CDR2 reads SMNVEV (reference sequence). The CDR3 extends over 13 amino acids. The DNA for the CDR3 is TGTGCCAGCAGCGGGGGGTACCAAGAGACCCAGTACTTC. The encoded protein is CASSGGYQETQYF.

Regarding this clone: Other DNA variants within this sample encode the same CDR3. The rearrangement joins TRBV5-7 to TRBJ2-5, with TRBD1 identical over 10 bases. TRBV5-7 is an ORF, and what it does is uncertain. The V and J ends lost 4 bases and 5 bases, in that order; junction bases with no gene match: 8. The CDR3 sequence is 15 residues long. CDR3 protein: CASSRDRGVFETQYF. CDR3 bases: TGTGCCAGCAGCCGGGACAGGGGCGTTTTTGAGACCCAGTACTTC.

The genes are TRBV19 and TRBJ2-7; 8 bases fit TRBD2. The germline gives CDR1 LNHDA, CDR2 SQIVND (reference sequence). The length of the CDR3 is 13 residues. The V gene end was trimmed by 8 bases and the J gene end by 1 base; junction bases not matched to a gene: 4. Here the CDR3 DNA reads TGTGCCAGTCGGGTAGCGGGGTCCTACGAGCAGTACTTC. Its protein is CASRVAGSYEQYF.

The chain recombines TRBV7-9 with TRBJ1-1; perhaps TRBD1 as D (6 bases). The germline CDR1 and CDR2 sequences are SEHNR and FQNEAQ (reference sequence). Trimming took off 2 bases at V and 7 bases at J, with 14 bases between the two ends. CDR3 length equals 14 residues. The CDR3: CASSLSRGADEAFF. Here the CDR3 DNA reads TGTGCCAGCAGCTTATCACGGGGGGCGGATGAAGCTTTCTTT.

This clone has a count of ten or more. The CDR3 DNA sequence: TGTGCCAGCAGCTTAAATACGGGGGGATGGAAGAGACAAGCTTTCTTT. Its translation is CASSLNTGGWKRQAFF. The chain has TRBV7-8 and TRBJ1-1; tentative D call: TRBD1 (5 bases). V lost 2 bases, J lost 9 bases, and 22 bases lay in between. The V gene's germline CDR1 is SGHVS and CDR2 FQNEAQ. The CDR3 covers 16 residues.

The V gene is TRBV5-1, the J gene TRBJ2-7, with a tentative D call TRBD2 (6 bases). Germline V lookup: CDR1 SGHRS, CDR2 YFSETQ. The CDR3 consists of 14 residues. Trimming cost V 5 bases and J 2 bases, with 14 bases left between them. The CDR3 DNA reads TGCGCCAGCAGTCCCGGGACTCGTACCTACGAGCAGTACTTC. Its protein product is CASSPGTRTYEQYF. The full variable domain, rest sourced from reference TRBV5-1 and TRBJ2-7, is KAGVTQTPRYLIKTRGQQVTLSCSPISGHRSVSWYQQTPGQGLQFLFEYFSETQRNKGNFPGRFSGRQFSNSRSEMNVSTLELGDSALYLCASSPGTRTYEQYFGPGTRLTVT.